This T cell receptor (beta chain) was identified during a study of Graves' ophthalmopathy and Graves' hyperthyroidism. Clinicians made diagnoses from clinical symptoms, serum thyroxine, TRAb, thyroid ultrasound and orbital computed tomography. RNA transcripts were the source from which TCR beta CDR3 regions were amplified. Second-round multiplex PCR came after first-round RT-PCR with HTBI primers. Each CDR3 protein gets one entry after TCRdb re-called the multiplex PCR reads with MiXCR. The table records 300,000 to 350,000 distinct CDR3 sequences, under 20% of them present only once. Findings and limits, study-wide: Clonotypes were expanded in thyroid at above 0.001 frequency, and most also appeared in blood.

This clonotype was seen many times. Its target is not known. This CDR3 spans 15 amino acids. Per the germline V gene, CDR1 is DFQATT and CDR2 is SNEGSKA (reference sequence). The V gene lost 3 bases and the J gene lost 0 bases, with 12 bases spanning the gap. V gene TRBV20-1 combines with J gene TRBJ1-5; D might be TRBD1 (6 bases). The sequencing input was peripheral blood. The origin of this receptor is an adult man with Graves' ophthalmopathy. The CDR3 coding sequence is TGCAGTGCTAGTTTGGGGGCATATAGCAATCAGCCCCAGCATTTT. Its protein is CSASLGAYSNQPQHF.